Given below is one T cell receptor beta chain in context. The data originate from a study of cytomegalovirus exposure and HLA in healthy donors. The CDR3 is 14 residues long. Germline V lookup: CDR1 SGHNT, CDR2 YYREEE (reference sequence). V lost 0 bases and J lost 3; bases outside the gene matches: 2. With 60 Vbeta and 13 Jbeta primers, the PCR was carried out. Repertoires were generated with immunoSEQ multiplex PCR, while TCRdb's copy carries only in-frame clones and drops some. The sample contains 130,000 to 150,000 clones, over 60% of which appear only once. Material: PBMCs. The chain employs TRBV5-4 and TRBJ2-5; TRBD2 agrees at 7 bases. The clonotype comes from a young woman in good health and CMV-seronegative. CDR3 in amino acids: CASSLAGGKETQYF. CDR3 nucleotides: TGTGCCAGCAGCTTGGCCGGGGGGAAAGAGACCCAGTACTTC.